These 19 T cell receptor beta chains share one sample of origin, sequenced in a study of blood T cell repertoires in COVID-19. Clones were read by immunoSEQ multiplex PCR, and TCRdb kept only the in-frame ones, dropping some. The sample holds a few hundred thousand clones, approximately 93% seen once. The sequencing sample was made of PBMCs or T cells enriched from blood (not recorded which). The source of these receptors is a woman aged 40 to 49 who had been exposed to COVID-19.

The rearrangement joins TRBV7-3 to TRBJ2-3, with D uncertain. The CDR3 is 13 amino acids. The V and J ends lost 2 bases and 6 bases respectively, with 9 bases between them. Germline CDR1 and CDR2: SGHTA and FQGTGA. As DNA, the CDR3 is TGTGCCAGCAGCTTATCCGCCCGGGATACGCAGTATTTT. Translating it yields CASSLSARDTQYF.

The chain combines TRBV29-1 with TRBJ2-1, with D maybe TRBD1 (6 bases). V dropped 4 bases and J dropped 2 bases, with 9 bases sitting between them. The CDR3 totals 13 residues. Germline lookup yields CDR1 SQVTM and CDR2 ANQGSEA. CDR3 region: CSVVRTAYNEQFF. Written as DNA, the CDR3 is TGCAGCGTTGTTAGGACAGCCTACAATGAGCAGTTCTTC.

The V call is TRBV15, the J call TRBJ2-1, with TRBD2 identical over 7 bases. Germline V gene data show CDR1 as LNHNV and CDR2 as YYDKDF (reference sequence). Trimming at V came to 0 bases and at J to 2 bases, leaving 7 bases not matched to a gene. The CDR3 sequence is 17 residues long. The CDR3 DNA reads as TGTGCCACCAGCAGAGATAGGGCGGGAGCGGCCTACAATGAGCAGTTCTTC. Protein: CATSRDRAGAAYNEQFF.

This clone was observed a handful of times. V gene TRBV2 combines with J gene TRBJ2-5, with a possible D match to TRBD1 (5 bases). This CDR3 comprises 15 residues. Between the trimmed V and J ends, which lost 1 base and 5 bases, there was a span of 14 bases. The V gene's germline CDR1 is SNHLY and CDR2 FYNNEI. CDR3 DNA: TGTGCCAGCAGTGAAGAAGGGCAGGGAAAGGAGACCCAGTACTTC. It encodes CASSEEGQGKETQYF. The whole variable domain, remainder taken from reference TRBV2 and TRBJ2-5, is EPEVTQTPSHQVTQMGQEVILRCVPISNHLYFYWYRQILGQKVEFLVSFYNNEISEKSEIFDDQFSVERPDGSNFTLKIRSTKLEDSAMYFCASSEEGQGKETQYFGPGTRLLVL.

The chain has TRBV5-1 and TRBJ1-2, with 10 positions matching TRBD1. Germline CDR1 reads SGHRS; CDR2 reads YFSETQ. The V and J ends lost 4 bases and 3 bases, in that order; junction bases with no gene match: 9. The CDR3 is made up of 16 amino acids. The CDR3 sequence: CASSPGTGVQDYGYTF. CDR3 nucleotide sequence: TGCGCCAGCAGCCCCGGGACAGGGGTTCAAGACTATGGCTACACCTTC. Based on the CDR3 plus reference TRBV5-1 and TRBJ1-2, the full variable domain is KAGVTQTPRYLIKTRGQQVTLSCSPISGHRSVSWYQQTPGQGLQFLFEYFSETQRNKGNFPGRFSGRQFSNSRSEMNVSTLELGDSALYLCASSPGTGVQDYGYTFGSGTRLTVV.

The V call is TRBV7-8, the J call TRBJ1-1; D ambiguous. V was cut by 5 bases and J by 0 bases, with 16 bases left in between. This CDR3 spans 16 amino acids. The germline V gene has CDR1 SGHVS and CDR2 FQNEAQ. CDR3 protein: CASSPSMGRLNTEAFF. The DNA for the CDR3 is TGTGCCAGCAGCCCCTCCATGGGCAGGCTGAACACTGAAGCTTTCTTT.

The CDR3 DNA reads as TGCGCCAGCAGACATACAGGGGGCGCCCTTGAAGCTTTCTTT. It yields the protein CASRHTGGALEAFF. The rearrangement joins TRBV5-1 to TRBJ1-1; 9 nucleotides match TRBD1. The CDR3 runs 14 residues. Germline V lookup: CDR1 SGHRS, CDR2 YFSETQ. Trimming removed 5 bases from V and 7 bases from J; junction bases left unmatched: 9.

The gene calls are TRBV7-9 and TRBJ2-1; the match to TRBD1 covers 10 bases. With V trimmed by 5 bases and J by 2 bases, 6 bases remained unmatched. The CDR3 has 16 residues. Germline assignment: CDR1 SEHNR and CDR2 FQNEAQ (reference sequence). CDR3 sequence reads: CASSIGQGVAYNEQFF. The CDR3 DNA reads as TGTGCCAGCAGCATAGGACAGGGGGTAGCCTACAATGAGCAGTTCTTC.

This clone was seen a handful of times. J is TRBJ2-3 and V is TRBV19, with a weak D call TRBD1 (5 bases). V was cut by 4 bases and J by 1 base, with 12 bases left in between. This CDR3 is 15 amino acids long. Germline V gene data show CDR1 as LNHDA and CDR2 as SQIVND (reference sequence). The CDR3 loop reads CASSTQGRGTDTQYF. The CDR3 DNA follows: TGTGCCAGTAGTACCCAGGGTCGAGGCACAGATACGCAGTATTTT.

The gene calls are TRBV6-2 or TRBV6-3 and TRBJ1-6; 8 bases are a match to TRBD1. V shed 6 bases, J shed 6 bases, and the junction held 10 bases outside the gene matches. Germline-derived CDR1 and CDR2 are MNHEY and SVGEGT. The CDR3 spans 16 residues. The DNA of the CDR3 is TGTGCCAGCAGCCTCCTCGGACAGGGATTTAATTCACCCCTCCACTTT. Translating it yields CASSLLGQGFNSPLHF.

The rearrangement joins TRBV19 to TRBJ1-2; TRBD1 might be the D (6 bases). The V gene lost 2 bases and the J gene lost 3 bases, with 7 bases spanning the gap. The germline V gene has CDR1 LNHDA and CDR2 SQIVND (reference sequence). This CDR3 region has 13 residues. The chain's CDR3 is CASSIQGHYGYTF. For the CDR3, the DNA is TGTGCCAGTAGTATACAGGGGCACTATGGCTACACCTTC.

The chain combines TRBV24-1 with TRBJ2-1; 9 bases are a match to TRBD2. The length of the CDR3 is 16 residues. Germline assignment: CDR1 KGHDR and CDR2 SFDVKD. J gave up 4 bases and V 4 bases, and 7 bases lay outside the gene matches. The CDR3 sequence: CATSDQGLAEYNEQFF. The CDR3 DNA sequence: TGTGCCACCAGTGACCAGGGACTAGCTGAATACAATGAGCAGTTCTTC.

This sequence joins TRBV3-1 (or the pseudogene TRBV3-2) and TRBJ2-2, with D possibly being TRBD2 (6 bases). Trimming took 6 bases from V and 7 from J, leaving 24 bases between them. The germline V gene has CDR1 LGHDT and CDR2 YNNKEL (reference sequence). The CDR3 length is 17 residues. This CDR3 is CASRILAAGSRGGELFF. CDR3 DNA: TGTGCCAGCAGGATTTTAGCGGCTGGGAGTCGAGGCGGGGAGCTGTTTTTT.

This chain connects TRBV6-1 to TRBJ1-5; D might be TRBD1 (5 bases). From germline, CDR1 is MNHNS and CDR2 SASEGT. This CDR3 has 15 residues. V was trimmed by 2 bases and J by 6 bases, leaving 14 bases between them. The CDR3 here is CASSEIAGSIQPQHF. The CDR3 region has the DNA TGTGCCAGCAGTGAAATAGCAGGGTCGATTCAGCCCCAGCATTTT.

CDR3: CASSHDDRGLYEQYF. The CDR3 region has the DNA TGTGCCAGTAGTCATGACGACAGGGGGCTGTACGAGCAGTACTTC. The rearrangement links TRBV19 to TRBJ2-7; 10 bases align to TRBD1. The CDR3 consists of 15 residues. V gave up 5 bases and J gave up 4 bases; unmatched junction bases: 8. CDR1 and CDR2 from the germline V gene are LNHDA and SQIVND (reference sequence).

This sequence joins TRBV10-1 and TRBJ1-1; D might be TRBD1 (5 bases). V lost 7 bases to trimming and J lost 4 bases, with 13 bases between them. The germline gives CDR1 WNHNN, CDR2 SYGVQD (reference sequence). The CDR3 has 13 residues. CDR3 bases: TGCGCCAGCAATCGGGGGACCGGCACTGAAGCTTTCTTT. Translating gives CASNRGTGTEAFF.

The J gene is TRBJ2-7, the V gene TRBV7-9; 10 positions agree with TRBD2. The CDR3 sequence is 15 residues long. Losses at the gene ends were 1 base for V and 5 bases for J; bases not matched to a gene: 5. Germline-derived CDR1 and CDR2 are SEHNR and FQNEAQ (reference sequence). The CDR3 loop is CASSLVASGSNEQYF. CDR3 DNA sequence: TGTGCCAGCAGCTTAGTGGCTAGCGGGAGTAACGAGCAGTACTTC.

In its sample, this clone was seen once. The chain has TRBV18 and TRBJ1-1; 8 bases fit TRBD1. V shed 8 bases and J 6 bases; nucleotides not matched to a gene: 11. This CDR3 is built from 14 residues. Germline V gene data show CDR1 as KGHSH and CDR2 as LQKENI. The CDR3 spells CASQKTGVGSEAFF. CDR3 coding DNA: TGTGCCAGCCAAAAGACAGGGGTAGGCTCTGAAGCTTTCTTT.

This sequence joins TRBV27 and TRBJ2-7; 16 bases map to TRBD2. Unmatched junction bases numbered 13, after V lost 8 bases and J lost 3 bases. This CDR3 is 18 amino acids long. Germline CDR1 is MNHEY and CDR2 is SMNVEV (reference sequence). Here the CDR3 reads CASARPGLAGGPGYEQYF. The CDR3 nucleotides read TGTGCCAGCGCCCGACCGGGACTAGCGGGAGGGCCGGGCTACGAGCAGTACTTC.